This T cell receptor (beta chain) stems from a study of technical replicates of blood from a handful of donors. Data came from immunoSEQ multiplex PCR; TCRdb stores just in-frame clones and leaves some out. The sample lists roughly 100,000 clones; 90% to 96% were seen once. This CDR3 region has 15 residues. Germline V gene data show CDR1 as SGHDT and CDR2 as YYEEEE. The ends were cut back, 2 bases at V and 2 bases at J, with 11 bases in the middle. The chain links TRBV5-6 to TRBJ2-1; TRBD1 might be the D (6 bases). The specimen was T cells isolated from PBMCs. This TCR was recovered from a human donor in good health. The CDR3 spells CASSLRGFTYNEQFF. The CDR3 coding sequence is TGTGCCAGCAGCTTAAGGGGGTTCACCTACAATGAGCAGTTCTTC. Variable domain in full (rest from reference TRBV5-6 and TRBJ2-1): DAGVTQSPTHLIKTRGQQVTLRCSPKSGHDTVSWYQQALGQGPQFIFQYYEEEERQRGNFPDRFSGHQFPNYSSELNVNALLLGDSALYLCASSLRGFTYNEQFFGPGTRLTVL.